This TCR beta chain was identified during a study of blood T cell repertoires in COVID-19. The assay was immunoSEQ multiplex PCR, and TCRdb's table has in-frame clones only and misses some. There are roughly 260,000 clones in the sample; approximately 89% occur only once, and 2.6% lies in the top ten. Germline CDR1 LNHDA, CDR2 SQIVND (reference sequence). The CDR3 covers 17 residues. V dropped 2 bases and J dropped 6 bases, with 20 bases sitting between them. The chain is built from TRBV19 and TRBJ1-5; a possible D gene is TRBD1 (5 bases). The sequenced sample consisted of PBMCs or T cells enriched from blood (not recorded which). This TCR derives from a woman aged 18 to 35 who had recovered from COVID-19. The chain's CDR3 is CASSIILSNRLFQPQHF. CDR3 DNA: TGTGCCAGTAGTATAATTTTGTCGAACAGGCTGTTTCAGCCCCAGCATTTT. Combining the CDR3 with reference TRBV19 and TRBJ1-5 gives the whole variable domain DGGITQSPKYLFRKEGQNVTLSCEQNLNHDAMYWYRQDPGQGLRLIYYSQIVNDFQKGDIAEGYSVSREKKESFPLTVTSAQKNPTAFYLCASSIILSNRLFQPQHFGDGTRLSIL.